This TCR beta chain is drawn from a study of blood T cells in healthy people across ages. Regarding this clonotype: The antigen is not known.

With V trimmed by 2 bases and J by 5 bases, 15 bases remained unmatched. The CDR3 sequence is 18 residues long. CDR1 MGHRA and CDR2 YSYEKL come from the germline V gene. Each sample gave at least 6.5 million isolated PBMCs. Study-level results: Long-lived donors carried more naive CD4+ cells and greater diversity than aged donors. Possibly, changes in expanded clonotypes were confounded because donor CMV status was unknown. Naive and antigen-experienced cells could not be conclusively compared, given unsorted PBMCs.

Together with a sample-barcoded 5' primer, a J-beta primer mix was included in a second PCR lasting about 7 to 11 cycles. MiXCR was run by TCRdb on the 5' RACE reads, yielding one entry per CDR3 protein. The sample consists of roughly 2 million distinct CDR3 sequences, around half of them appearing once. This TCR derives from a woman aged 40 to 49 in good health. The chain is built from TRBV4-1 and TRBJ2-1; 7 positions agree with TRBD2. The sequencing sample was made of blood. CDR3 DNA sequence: TGCGCCAGCAGCCAACCCCCGGTCGGCGGGGAGGGGAACAATGAGCAGTTCTTC. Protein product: CASSQPPVGGEGNNEQFF.